These 6 T cell receptor beta chains originate from one sample sequenced in a study of identical twins. Each CDR3 protein is one row after TCRdb ran MiXCR on the 5' RACE reads. The table includes about 890,000 distinct CDR3 sequences, roughly an eighth detected once. The data were also submitted as part of a second study, on yellow fever vaccine responses in identical twins.

Sequencing was carried out using PBMCs. All receptors derive from a woman aged 18-29 years in good health.

In its sample, this clonotype was seen a few times. This chain uses TRBV24-1 with TRBJ2-1; TRBD2 agrees at 8 bases. This CDR3 is 17 amino acids long. Trimming took 4 bases from V and 8 from J; bases not matched to a gene: 15. Per germline, CDR1 KGHDR and CDR2 SFDVKD. CDR3 DNA: TGTGCCACCAGTGAGCCAGCTATAGCGGGACGGGGTCATGAGCAGTTCTTC. This codes for CATSEPAIAGRGHEQFF.

This clonotype was detected only a few times. This chain joins TRBV10-2 and TRBJ2-3; perhaps D is TRBD1 or TRBD2 (5 bases each). Germline CDR1 and CDR2: WSHSY and SAAADI. This CDR3 is 14 amino acids long. V dropped 7 bases and J dropped 3 bases, with 14 bases sitting between them. The CDR3 region has the DNA TGCGCCAGCATACAAGACAGACTAACAGATACGCAGTATTTT. It is translated as CASIQDRLTDTQYF.

V and J are TRBV6-1 and TRBJ2-2; TRBD1 or TRBD2 may be the D gene (6 bases each). V was shortened by 8 bases and J by 7 bases, with 14 bases between the two germline ends. Per germline, CDR1 MNHNS and CDR2 SASEGT. The CDR3 loop spans 13 amino acids. CDR3 in DNA: TGTGCCAGCCCATGGACAGCGGGCGGGGAGCTGTTTTTT. Translation gives CASPWTAGGELFF.

This chain connects TRBV19 to TRBJ1-2, with 7 bases that match TRBD1. The CDR3 runs to 14 residues. Germline values: CDR1 LNHDA, CDR2 SQIVND (reference sequence). With V trimmed by 5 bases and J by 4 bases, 7 bases remained unmatched. This CDR3 is CASSGRDSRYGYTF. CDR3 DNA sequence: TGTGCCAGTAGTGGCCGGGACAGCCGCTATGGCTACACCTTC.

This clonotype was seen more than once but under ten times. This chain connects TRBV27 to TRBJ2-7; D may be TRBD1 or TRBD2 (7 bases each). V lost 6 bases, J lost 4 bases, and 19 bases lay in between. The CDR3 loop spans 15 amino acids. Germline V gene lookup returns CDR1 MNHEY and CDR2 SMNVEV (reference sequence). The DNA of the CDR3 is TGTGCCAGCAGCCGGGACAGCGGGACCTTTTACGAGCAGTACGTC. Protein: CASSRDSGTFYEQYV.

Many counts were recorded for this clonotype. This chain uses TRBV2 with TRBJ2-1, with 8 bases lining up with TRBD1. CDR3 size: 12 residues. V gave up 6 bases and J gave up 12 bases; unmatched junction bases: 7. CDR1 is SNHLY and CDR2 is FYNNEI in the germline V gene. CDR3 DNA sequence: TGTGCCAGCAGAGACTTCGGGACAGGGCAGTTCTTC. Residues: CASRDFGTGQFF.